Described below is a single T cell receptor (beta chain) sequence and its context. Antigen specificity is unknown. A much larger clone sits a single nucleotide away, making a read error possible. The CDR3 is made up of 13 amino acids. The germline gives CDR1 GTSNPN, CDR2 SVGIG (reference sequence). The J segment lost 5 bases and the V segment lost 4 bases, leaving 7 bases of the junction unmatched. This entry is derived from a study of response to subunit inactivated influenza vaccine. Study conclusions and caveats: After each seasonal influenza vaccination, few new T cells are recruited, the authors suggested.

TCRdb re-analysed the RT-PCR reads in MiXCR, keeping a single row per CDR3 protein. This sample has about 570,000 distinct CDR3 sequences; 10% to 15% occur once, and the top ten carry about a tenth. The sequenced sample was PBMCs from blood, obtained on the day of vaccination. The chain carries TRBV30 and TRBJ2-7; the match to TRBD1 covers 8 bases. The origin of this receptor is a man aged 50 to 60 who received an inactivated influenza vaccine. The CDR3 loop reads CAWNRDRGDEQYF. For the CDR3, the DNA is TGTGCCTGGAACCGAGACAGGGGCGACGAGCAGTACTTC.